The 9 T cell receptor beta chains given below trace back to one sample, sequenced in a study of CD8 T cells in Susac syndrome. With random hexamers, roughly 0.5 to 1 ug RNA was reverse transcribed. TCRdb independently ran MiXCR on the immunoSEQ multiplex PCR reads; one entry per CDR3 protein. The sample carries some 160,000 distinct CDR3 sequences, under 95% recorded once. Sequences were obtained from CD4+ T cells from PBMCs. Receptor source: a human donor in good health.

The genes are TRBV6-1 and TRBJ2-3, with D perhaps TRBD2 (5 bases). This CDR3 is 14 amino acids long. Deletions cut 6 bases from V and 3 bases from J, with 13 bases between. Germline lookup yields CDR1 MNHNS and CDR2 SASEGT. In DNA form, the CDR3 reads TGTGCCAGCAGGAGGACTGGATCAACAGATACGCAGTATTTT. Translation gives CASRRTGSTDTQYF.

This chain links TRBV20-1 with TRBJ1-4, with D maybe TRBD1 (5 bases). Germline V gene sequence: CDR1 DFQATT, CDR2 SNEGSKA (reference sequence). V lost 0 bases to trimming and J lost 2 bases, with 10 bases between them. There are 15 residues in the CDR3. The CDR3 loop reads CSARDMGRTNEKLFF. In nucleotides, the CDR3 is TGCAGTGCTAGAGATATGGGACGGACTAATGAAAAACTGTTTTTT.

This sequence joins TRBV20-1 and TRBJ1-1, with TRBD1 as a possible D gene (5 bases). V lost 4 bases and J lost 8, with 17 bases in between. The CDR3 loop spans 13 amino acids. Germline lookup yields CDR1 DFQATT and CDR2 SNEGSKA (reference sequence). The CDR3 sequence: CSATGTADGEAFF. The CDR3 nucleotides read TGCAGTGCTACCGGGACGGCTGATGGAGAAGCTTTCTTT.

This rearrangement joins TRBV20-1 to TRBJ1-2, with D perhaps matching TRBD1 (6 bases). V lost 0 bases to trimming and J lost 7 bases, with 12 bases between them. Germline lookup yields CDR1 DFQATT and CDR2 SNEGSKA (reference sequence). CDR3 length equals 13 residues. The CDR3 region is CSARDTVGAGYTF. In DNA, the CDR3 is TGCAGTGCTAGAGATACTGTGGGGGCTGGCTACACCTTC.

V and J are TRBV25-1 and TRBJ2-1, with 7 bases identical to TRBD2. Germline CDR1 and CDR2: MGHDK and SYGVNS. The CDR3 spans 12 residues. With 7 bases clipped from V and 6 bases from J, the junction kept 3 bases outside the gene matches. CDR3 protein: CASTTGGNEQFF. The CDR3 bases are TGTGCCAGCACAACGGGAGGCAATGAGCAGTTCTTC.

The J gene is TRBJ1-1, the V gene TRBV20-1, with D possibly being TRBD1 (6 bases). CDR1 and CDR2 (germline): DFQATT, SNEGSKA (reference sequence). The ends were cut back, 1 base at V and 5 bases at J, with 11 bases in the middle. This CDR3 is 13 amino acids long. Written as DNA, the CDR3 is TGCAGTGCTAGAGTCGGGGGGCGAACTGAAGCTTTCTTT. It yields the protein CSARVGGRTEAFF.

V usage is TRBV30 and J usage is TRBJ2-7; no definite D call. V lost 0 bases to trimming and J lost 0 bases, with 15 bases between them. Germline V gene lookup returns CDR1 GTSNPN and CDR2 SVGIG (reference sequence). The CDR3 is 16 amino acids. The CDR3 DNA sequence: TGTGCCTGGAGTGTCTCTCGAGTACCCCTCTCCTACGAGCAGTACTTC. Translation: CAWSVSRVPLSYEQYF.

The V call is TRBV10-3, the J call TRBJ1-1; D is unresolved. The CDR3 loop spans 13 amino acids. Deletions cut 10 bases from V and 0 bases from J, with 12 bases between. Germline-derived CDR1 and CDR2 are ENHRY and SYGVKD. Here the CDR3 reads CATLPGVNTEAFF. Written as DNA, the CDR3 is TGTGCCACCTTGCCGGGAGTGAACACTGAAGCTTTCTTT.

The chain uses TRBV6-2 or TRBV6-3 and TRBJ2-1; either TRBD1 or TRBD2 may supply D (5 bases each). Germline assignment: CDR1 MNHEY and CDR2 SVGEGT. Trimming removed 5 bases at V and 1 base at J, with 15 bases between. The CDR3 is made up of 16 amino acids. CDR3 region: CASSGTGTYSYNEQFF. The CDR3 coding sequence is TGTGCCAGCAGTGGCACGGGGACCTATTCCTACAATGAGCAGTTCTTC.